This entry lists 24 T cell receptor beta chains sequenced from one sample in a study of blood T cell repertoires in COVID-19. Method: immunoSEQ multiplex PCR; TCRdb's copy keeps in-frame clones and lacks some. The table lists approximately 220,000 clones, about nine tenths of them singletons. Sequencing input: peripheral blood. Receptors were obtained from a man between 45 and 60 years old with acute or convalescent COVID-19.

The chain links TRBV18 to TRBJ2-3, with 9 bases identical to TRBD2. J lost 4 bases, V lost 4 bases, and 9 bases had no gene match. The CDR3 sequence is 16 residues long. In germline, CDR1 is KGHSH, CDR2 LQKENI. In nucleotides, the CDR3 is TGTGCCAGCTCACTTTACCCTAGCGGGGCGGCAGATACGCAGTATTTT. Translated, it gives CASSLYPSGAADTQYF. Looking up the rest from reference TRBV18 and TRBJ2-3 gives the full variable domain: NAGVMQNPRHLVRRRGQEARLRCSPMKGHSHVYWYRQLPEEGLKFMVYLQKENIIDESGMPKERFSAEFPKEGPSILRIQQVVRGDSAAYFCASSLYPSGAADTQYFGPGTRLTVL.

CDR3 loop: CASSPTGLGYTF. CDR3 bases: TGTGCCAGCAGCCCGACAGGGCTTGGCTACACCTTC. The chain uses TRBV14 and TRBJ1-2; 7 bases match TRBD1. The CDR3 runs 12 residues. After removal of 4 bases from V and 7 bases from J, the junction contained 3 bases not matched to a gene. Germline CDR1 reads SGHDN; CDR2 reads FVKESK.

This clone was recorded only once. The chain employs TRBV7-9 and TRBJ1-1, with D hard to call. Between the trimmed V and J ends, which lost 3 bases and 1 base, there was a span of 12 bases. The CDR3 spans 15 residues. Per germline, CDR1 SEHNR and CDR2 FQNEAQ (reference sequence). The CDR3: CASSFGELPNTEAFF. The DNA of the CDR3 is TGTGCCAGCAGCTTCGGGGAGTTACCGAACACTGAAGCTTTCTTT.

This clone was seen a single time. CDR3 protein: CASSEQGLNTEAFF. The CDR3 DNA sequence: TGTGCCAGCAGCGAACAGGGGTTGAACACTGAAGCTTTCTTT. The V call is TRBV9, the J call TRBJ1-1, with 7 bases aligning to TRBD1. CDR1 and CDR2 (germline): SGDLS, YYNGEE. With 3 bases clipped from V and 0 bases from J, the junction kept 2 bases outside the gene matches. The CDR3 contains 14 residues.

This chain uses TRBV2 with TRBJ2-3; possibly TRBD2 for D (6 bases). Trimming shortened V by 7 bases and J by 2 bases, and 10 bases separated the two germline ends. The CDR3 spans 13 residues. Germline V gene data show CDR1 as SNHLY and CDR2 as FYNNEI. For the CDR3, the DNA is TGTGCCAGCATTAGGGACTTCACAGATACGCAGTATTTT. It translates to CASIRDFTDTQYF.

The gene calls are TRBV6-1 and TRBJ1-5; the D gene is possibly TRBD1 (5 bases). The germline CDR1 and CDR2 sequences are MNHNS and SASEGT. CDR3 length: 16 amino acids. The V end was cut by 4 bases, the J end by 6 bases, with 19 bases between. In nucleotides, the CDR3 is TGTGCCAGCAGTGGCGGGGCAGCCCTCGGGGGTCAGCCCCAGCATTTT. It is translated as CASSGGAALGGQPQHF.

In this sample, this clone turned up once. The V and J genes are TRBV10-3 and TRBJ2-4, with 9 bases matching TRBD1. The CDR3 has 15 residues. After removal of 2 bases from V and 9 bases from J, the junction contained 8 bases not matched to a gene. Germline V CDR1 and CDR2: ENHRY, SYGVKD. The CDR3 protein is CAISETDRGTSIQYF. The CDR3 DNA is TGTGCCATCAGTGAGACGGACAGGGGCACAAGCATTCAGTACTTC.

The genes are TRBV11-2 and TRBJ2-2; possibly TRBD1 for D (6 bases). Germline CDR1 SGHAT, CDR2 FQNNGV. The V end lost 5 bases, the J end lost 4 bases, and 20 bases lay between the germline ends. The CDR3 runs to 17 residues. The CDR3 region is CASSRNRDIGGTGELFF. CDR3 nucleotides: TGTGCCAGCAGCAGAAACCGGGACATAGGAGGCACCGGGGAGCTGTTTTTT.

This clone was seen only once. CDR3 sequence reads: CASSPFNSGANVLTF. The DNA for the CDR3 is TGTGCCAGCAGCCCCTTTAACTCTGGGGCCAACGTCCTGACTTTC. The J gene is TRBJ2-6, the V gene TRBV7-2; no definite D call. The length of the CDR3 is 15 residues. Per germline, CDR1 SGHTA and CDR2 FQGNSA. Trimming took 5 bases from V and 0 from J, leaving 8 bases between them.

V is TRBV10-3 and J is TRBJ1-1, with TRBD1 identical over 7 bases. The V and J ends lost 5 bases and 4 bases, in that order; junction bases with no gene match: 7. Germline V lookup: CDR1 ENHRY, CDR2 SYGVKD. The CDR3 has 14 residues. CDR3 loop: CAISPQGPGTEAFF. In DNA, the CDR3 is TGTGCCATCAGTCCACAGGGGCCCGGCACTGAAGCTTTCTTT.

The chain uses TRBV5-4 and TRBJ2-2; D is perhaps TRBD1 (5 bases). The CDR3 sequence is 16 residues long. The V and J ends lost 1 base and 7 bases respectively, with 17 bases between them. Germline CDR1 reads SGHNT; CDR2 reads YYREEE (reference sequence). The CDR3 is CASSLPPQGLGGELFF. DNA of the CDR3: TGTGCCAGCAGCTTGCCCCCCCAGGGCCTTGGCGGGGAGCTGTTTTTT.

The CDR3 loop is CASSQEESTNEKLFF. CDR3 DNA: TGCGCCAGCAGCCAAGAAGAGTCAACTAATGAAAAACTGTTTTTT. This chain uses TRBV4-1 with TRBJ1-4, with D hard to call. Germline V gene data show CDR1 as MGHRA and CDR2 as YSYEKL. V was shortened by 0 bases and J by 0 bases, with 5 bases between the two germline ends. CDR3 length: 15 residues.

This chain connects TRBV10-3 to TRBJ1-3; TRBD1 might be the D (5 bases). V lost 4 bases, J lost 8 bases, and 6 bases lay in between. This CDR3 region has 11 residues. The V gene's germline CDR1 is ENHRY and CDR2 SYGVKD. DNA of the CDR3: TGTGCCATCAGTGGGGGCCACACCATATATTTT. Encoded protein: CAISGGHTIYF.

V is TRBV19 and J is TRBJ2-7, with TRBD1 identical over 8 bases. The CDR3 contains 18 residues. The V and J ends lost 1 base and 6 bases, in that order; junction bases with no gene match: 17. CDR1 LNHDA and CDR2 SQIVND come from the germline V gene (reference sequence). CDR3 loop: CASSIGNPGTGEGSEQYF. The CDR3 bases are TGTGCCAGTAGTATAGGAAATCCTGGGACAGGTGAGGGGAGCGAGCAGTACTTC.

The sample holds one count of this clone. The junction departs from germline at one end; a sequencing error may be responsible. This rearrangement joins TRBV5-1 to TRBJ2-7, with 7 bases aligning to TRBD1. CDR3 length: 14 amino acids. Germline V gene lookup returns CDR1 SGHRS and CDR2 YFSETQ. CDR3 coding DNA: TGCGCCAGCAGCTTGGGGTCGTACAGGGGTTCAGCCCACTTC. Translation: CASSLGSYRGSAHF.

The rearrangement joins TRBV2 to TRBJ2-5; the match to TRBD1 covers 7 bases. CDR3 length equals 14 residues. J was trimmed by 2 bases and V by 7 bases; bases with no gene match: 7. Per the germline V gene, CDR1 is SNHLY and CDR2 is FYNNEI. CDR3 nucleotides: TGTGCCAGCACCCGGGACAGACTACAAGAGACCCAGTACTTC. This encodes CASTRDRLQETQYF. The whole variable domain, filled in from reference TRBV2 and TRBJ2-5, reads EPEVTQTPSHQVTQMGQEVILRCVPISNHLYFYWYRQILGQKVEFLVSFYNNEISEKSEIFDDQFSVERPDGSNFTLKIRSTKLEDSAMYFCASTRDRLQETQYFGPGTRLLVL.

The chain carries TRBV2 and TRBJ2-7; TRBD1 matches 7 bases. The CDR3 is made up of 14 amino acids. Trimming took 5 bases from V and 2 from J; bases not matched to a gene: 6. CDR1 SNHLY and CDR2 FYNNEI come from the germline V gene. The CDR3 DNA sequence: TGTGCCAGCAGTCGGGACAGACATACCTACGAGCAGTACTTC. It encodes CASSRDRHTYEQYF.

This sequence joins TRBV5-5 and TRBJ1-4, with 9 nucleotides matching TRBD1. The CDR3 loop spans 17 amino acids. After removal of 3 bases from V and 8 bases from J, the junction contained 14 bases not matched to a gene. Germline lookup yields CDR1 SGHKS and CDR2 YYEKEE (reference sequence). CDR3 nucleotide sequence: TGTGCCAGCAGCTCCCCGGACAGGGGTACCTTTAGAGAAAAACTGTTTTTT. Encoded protein: CASSSPDRGTFREKLFF.

The chain has TRBV15 and TRBJ2-1; TRBD2 aligns across 11 bases. The germline V gene encodes CDR1 LNHNV and CDR2 YYDKDF (reference sequence). Trimming cost V 0 bases and J 3 bases; bases outside gene matches: 16. This CDR3 region has 21 residues. CDR3 DNA sequence: TGTGCCACCAGCAGAGATTTGACTAGCGGGGTTCCAAGGTTTGTCTACAATGAGCAGTTCTTC. Encoded protein: CATSRDLTSGVPRFVYNEQFF.

The chain couples TRBV2 to TRBJ2-6; TRBD1 is a possible D gene (6 bases). Germline V gene data show CDR1 as SNHLY and CDR2 as FYNNEI. The CDR3 has 12 amino acids. With 6 bases removed from V and 14 bases from J, the gap between germline ends came to 14 bases. CDR3 nucleotides: TGTGCCAGCAGCTTTCAACAGGGCTTCCTGACTTTC. This gives the protein CASSFQQGFLTF.

V is TRBV18 and J is TRBJ1-4; D might be TRBD1 (6 bases). The germline CDR1 and CDR2 sequences are KGHSH and LQKENI. V was cut by 2 bases and J by 4 bases, with 17 bases left in between. This CDR3 spans 17 amino acids. CDR3 amino acids: CASSPGRRGQFNEKLFF. Here the CDR3 DNA reads TGTGCCAGCTCACCAGGGCGCAGGGGACAATTTAATGAAAAACTGTTTTTT. The full variable domain, rest sourced from reference TRBV18 and TRBJ1-4, is NAGVMQNPRHLVRRRGQEARLRCSPMKGHSHVYWYRQLPEEGLKFMVYLQKENIIDESGMPKERFSAEFPKEGPSILRIQQVVRGDSAAYFCASSPGRRGQFNEKLFFGSGTQLSVL.

CDR3 sequence (DNA): TGTGGCCCTGGACAGACCTACGAGCAGTACTTC. Its translation is CGPGQTYEQYF. The chain combines TRBV7-7 with TRBJ2-7; D may be TRBD1 (6 bases). This CDR3 comprises 11 residues. Germline CDR1 reads SSHAT; CDR2 reads FNYEAQ (reference sequence). Looking up the rest from reference TRBV7-7 and TRBJ2-7 gives the full variable domain: GAGVSQSPRYKVTKRGQDVTLRCDPISSHATLYWYQQALGQGPEFLTYFNYEAQPDKSGLPSDRFSAERPEGSISTLTIQRTEQRDSAMYRCGPGQTYEQYFGPGTRLTVT.

The chain is built from TRBV6-1 and TRBJ1-2, with unresolved D. This CDR3 has 16 residues. CDR1 is MNHNS and CDR2 is SASEGT in the germline V gene. Trimming left V 0 bases short and J 0 bases short, with 11 bases between. CDR3 protein: CASSEASPAANYGYTF. In DNA form, the CDR3 reads TGTGCCAGCAGTGAAGCGTCGCCCGCGGCTAACTATGGCTACACCTTC.

This chain links TRBV18 with TRBJ1-3; possible D gene TRBD1, 6 bases. The V end was cut by 1 base, the J end by 4 bases, with 11 bases between. There are 15 residues in the CDR3. The V gene's germline CDR1 is KGHSH and CDR2 LQKENI. The CDR3 nucleotides read TGTGCCAGCTCACCACAACGAGGGGGAGGAAACACCATATATTTT. It is translated as CASSPQRGGGNTIYF.